The 23 T cell receptor beta chains presented below share a single source sample, sequenced in a study of beta chain features in type 1 diabetes. Every bit of the isolated RNA underwent reverse transcription, so sequencing read expressed TCRB transcripts. Method: immunoSEQ multiplex PCR; TCRdb's copy keeps in-frame clones and lacks some. Among hundreds of thousands of clones listed, 7% to 9% were seen once. The sequencing input was central memory CD4+ T cells from blood. The source is a woman under 30 in good health.

This clone appeared a few times. The chain has TRBV4-2 and TRBJ2-7; the D gene is possibly TRBD2 (5 bases). This CDR3 is 14 amino acids long. V was clipped by 0 bases and J by 7 bases, with 13 bases between them. The germline CDR1 and CDR2 sequences are LGHNA and YNFKEQ. The CDR3 DNA sequence: TGTGCCAGCAGCCAAGAAACTAGAGATCGGGAGCAGTACTTC. Protein product: CASSQETRDREQYF.

This clone was observed many times. V is TRBV29-1 and J is TRBJ2-1; D is ambiguous. CDR1 SQVTM and CDR2 ANQGSEA come from the germline V gene. The ends were cut back, 3 bases at V and 7 bases at J, with 13 bases in the middle. The CDR3 totals 13 residues. Written as DNA, the CDR3 is TGCAGCGTTGACAGACGTTGGGAAAATGAGCAGTTCTTC. Protein: CSVDRRWENEQFF.

This clone was seen repeatedly, ten times or more. The chain has TRBV7-9 and TRBJ2-3; D unclear. CDR1 is SEHNR and CDR2 is FQNEAQ in the germline V gene (reference sequence). Trimming stripped 5 bases from V and 6 bases from J, with 6 bases between. This CDR3 spans 11 amino acids. As DNA, the CDR3 is TGTGCCAGCAGCACCGGGGATACGCAGTATTTT. Protein product: CASSTGDTQYF.

The chain couples TRBV29-1 to TRBJ2-3; no reliable D call. The V end lost 3 bases, the J end lost 1 base, and 5 bases lay between the germline ends. This CDR3 contains 12 residues. Germline lookup yields CDR1 SQVTM and CDR2 ANQGSEA. CDR3 sequence: CSVDKGTDTQYF. CDR3 nucleotides: TGCAGCGTTGATAAGGGCACAGATACGCAGTATTTT.

This rearrangement joins TRBV5-1 to TRBJ2-2, with D perhaps TRBD1 (6 bases). Between the trimmed V and J ends, which lost 2 bases and 6 bases, there was a span of 17 bases. Germline assignment: CDR1 SGHRS and CDR2 YFSETQ. The CDR3 is 16 amino acids. The CDR3 loop is CASSFLAGVLSGELFF. The CDR3 bases are TGCGCCAGCAGCTTTTTGGCAGGGGTCTTATCCGGGGAGCTGTTTTTT.

This clone was observed a handful of times. The J gene is TRBJ2-7, the V gene TRBV12-5; D uncertain. The germline V and J ends were trimmed by 2 bases and 5 bases, with 7 bases remaining between them. This CDR3 region has 12 residues. Germline loops: CDR1 LGHNT, CDR2 FRNRAP. CDR3 sequence (DNA): TGTGCTAGTGGTTTGAACAGCGACGAGCAGTACTTC. This codes for CASGLNSDEQYF.

This clone came up many times. The chain couples TRBV5-6 to TRBJ2-1, with TRBD1 identical over 7 bases. Germline loops: CDR1 SGHDT, CDR2 YYEEEE. V shed 6 bases, J shed 0 bases, and the junction held 9 bases outside the gene matches. CDR3 length: 16 amino acids. The chain's CDR3 is CASIALGQNSYNEQFF. CDR3 DNA: TGTGCCAGCATCGCCCTGGGACAGAACTCCTACAATGAGCAGTTCTTC.

In its sample, this clone was seen a few times. The rearrangement uses TRBV6-6 and TRBJ2-5; 9 bases align to TRBD1. Trimming at V came to 10 bases and at J to 5 bases, leaving 8 bases not matched to a gene. Germline CDR1 and CDR2: MNHNY and SVGAGI (reference sequence). There are 13 residues in the CDR3. CDR3 amino acids: CATRTGEIETQYF. The CDR3 DNA is TGTGCCACCCGGACAGGGGAGATCGAGACCCAGTACTTC.

V is TRBV7-2 and J is TRBJ1-1, with 8 bases matching TRBD1. Germline-derived CDR1 and CDR2 are SGHTA and FQGNSA. The CDR3 contains 19 residues. V was pared by 6 bases and J by 0 bases, with 18 bases of the junction left unmatched. CDR3 amino acids: CASSLGLGRGLRMNTEAFF. The DNA of the CDR3 is TGTGCCAGCAGTCTAGGGTTGGGCAGGGGGCTCCGGATGAACACTGAAGCTTTCTTT.

This clone was seen only a few times. The chain joins TRBV9 to TRBJ1-2, with 7 bases lining up with TRBD1. The CDR3 has 14 amino acids. Germline CDR1 and CDR2: SGDLS and YYNGEE. J gave up 3 bases and V 3 bases, and 5 bases lay outside the gene matches. The CDR3 loop reads CASSAHGTDYGYTF. The CDR3 nucleotides are TGTGCCAGCAGCGCCCACGGGACAGACTATGGCTACACCTTC. The full variable domain, its missing parts supplied by reference TRBV9 and TRBJ1-2, is DSGVTQTPKHLITATGQRVTLRCSPRSGDLSVYWYQQSLDQGLQFLIQYYNGEERAKGNILERFSAQQFPDLHSELNLSSLELGDSALYFCASSAHGTDYGYTFGSGTRLTVV.

A few counts support this clone. The chain joins TRBV10-3 to TRBJ2-3; D is ambiguous. The CDR3 runs to 16 residues. Germline values: CDR1 ENHRY, CDR2 SYGVKD. V lost 10 bases, J lost 2 bases, and 22 bases lay in between. This CDR3 is CASRPGRQNPTDTQYF. CDR3 DNA: TGTGCCAGCAGGCCAGGCAGACAAAACCCCACAGATACGCAGTATTTT.

This clone was observed a handful of times. The chain links TRBV27 to TRBJ1-1; TRBD1 matches 8 bases. This CDR3 contains 16 residues. Germline-derived CDR1 and CDR2 are MNHEY and SMNVEV (reference sequence). The junction had 13 bases not matched to a gene; V was cut back by 6 bases and J by 4 bases. CDR3 amino acids: CASSRGQANRGTEAFF. The CDR3 nucleotides are TGTGCCAGCAGCCGGGGACAGGCCAACAGGGGCACTGAAGCTTTCTTT.

This clone showed up just a few times. The gene calls are TRBV10-1 and TRBJ1-3, with D uncertain. The CDR3 is 15 amino acids. Trimming shortened V by 10 bases and J by 4 bases, and 20 bases separated the two germline ends. Per the germline V gene, CDR1 is WNHNN and CDR2 is SYGVQD (reference sequence). The CDR3 DNA follows: TGCGCCATCGGGCCAGGAGGAGAATCCGGAAACACCATATATTTT. This gives the protein CAIGPGGESGNTIYF.

The chain is built from TRBV19 and TRBJ2-7, with D possibly called TRBD1 or TRBD2 (5 bases each). Germline-derived CDR1 and CDR2 are LNHDA and SQIVND (reference sequence). This CDR3 is 14 amino acids long. V shed 5 bases and J shed 7 bases, with 18 bases lying between them. Written as DNA, the CDR3 is TGTGCCAGTAGTCGCTTCTCCGGGGCGGGTGAGCAGTACTTC. Amino acids: CASSRFSGAGEQYF.

The chain combines TRBV11-3 with TRBJ2-7; 9 nucleotides line up with TRBD2. In germline, CDR1 is SGHNT, CDR2 YENEEA. The CDR3 length is 15 residues. J lost 0 bases, V lost 4 bases, and 4 bases had no gene match. The CDR3 nucleotides are TGTGCCAGCAGCTCTAGCGGGGTTAGCTCCTACGAGCAGTACTTC. Translating gives CASSSSGVSSYEQYF.

V is TRBV4-1 and J is TRBJ1-4; the match to TRBD1 covers 7 bases. The length of the CDR3 is 15 residues. V lost 1 base to trimming and J lost 5 bases; unmatched junction nucleotides: 4. The germline V gene has CDR1 MGHRA and CDR2 YSYEKL. CDR3 in amino acids: CASSQGLQGNEKLFF. The CDR3 DNA follows: TGCGCCAGCAGCCAAGGTCTACAGGGGAATGAAAAACTGTTTTTT.

The chain joins TRBV18 to TRBJ2-7; possible D gene TRBD2, 6 bases. The germline V gene has CDR1 KGHSH and CDR2 LQKENI. The CDR3 loop spans 14 amino acids. The germline V and J ends were trimmed by 0 bases and 2 bases, with 8 bases remaining between them. CDR3 amino acids: CASSPPGGTYEQYF. The DNA of the CDR3 is TGTGCCAGCTCACCACCGGGGGGAACCTACGAGCAGTACTTC. Based on the CDR3 plus reference TRBV18 and TRBJ2-7, the full variable domain is NAGVMQNPRHLVRRRGQEARLRCSPMKGHSHVYWYRQLPEEGLKFMVYLQKENIIDESGMPKERFSAEFPKEGPSILRIQQVVRGDSAAYFCASSPPGGTYEQYFGPGTRLTVT.

The chain carries TRBV14 and TRBJ2-5; 9 nucleotides line up with TRBD1. The V gene end was trimmed by 1 base and the J gene end by 2 bases; junction bases not matched to a gene: 8. The germline CDR1 and CDR2 sequences are SGHDN and FVKESK. This CDR3 is 17 amino acids long. CDR3 DNA sequence: TGTGCCAGCAGCCAAGCTGGACAGGGGCTTCTGCAAGAGACCCAGTACTTC. It codes for CASSQAGQGLLQETQYF. The variable domain in full, completed from reference TRBV14 and TRBJ2-5, reads EAGVTQFPSHSVIEKGQTVTLRCDPISGHDNLYWYRRVMGKEIKFLLHFVKESKQDESGMPNNRFLAERTGGTYSTLKVQPAELEDSGVYFCASSQAGQGLLQETQYFGPGTRLLVL.

At least ten counts were recorded for this clone. The gene calls are TRBV7-3 and TRBJ2-1, with 8 bases identical to TRBD2. V lost 1 base, J lost 9 bases, and 8 bases stayed unmatched. The CDR3 spans 15 residues. Germline values: CDR1 SGHTA, CDR2 FQGTGA. The CDR3 coding sequence is TGTGCCAGCAGCTTAAGGGCTAGCGGGTCAGGTGAGCAGTTCTTC. Translated: CASSLRASGSGEQFF.

V is TRBV13 and J is TRBJ2-7; 9 nucleotides line up with TRBD1. Germline V gene sequence: CDR1 PRHDT, CDR2 FYEKMQ (reference sequence). CDR3 length: 17 amino acids. Trimming took 4 bases from V and 0 from J; bases not matched to a gene: 10. CDR3 sequence reads: CASSWAMGQGSSYEQYF. The CDR3 DNA reads TGTGCCAGCAGCTGGGCTATGGGACAGGGAAGCTCCTACGAGCAGTACTTC.

This clone was counted only a few times. The chain links TRBV21-1 to TRBJ2-7; the table gives TRBD1 as D, unverified against the DNA. TRBV21-1 has pseudogene status. The CDR3 covers 17 residues. CDR3 residues: CASFRDREATQSYEQYF. CDR3 DNA: TGTGCCAGCTTTAGGGACAGGGAGGCTACCCAGAGCTACGAGCAGTACTTC.

The V call is TRBV5-1, the J call TRBJ2-1; a possible D gene is TRBD2 (6 bases). Trimming cost V 1 base and J 9 bases, with 17 bases left between them. Germline CDR1 SGHRS, CDR2 YFSETQ. This CDR3 comprises 15 residues. The CDR3 DNA is TGCGCCAGCAGCTTGTGGGGGGTCCAGGGTAGTGAGCAGTTCTTC. The encoded protein is CASSLWGVQGSEQFF.

V and J are TRBV2 and TRBJ1-5; tentatively, D is TRBD1 (6 bases). CDR3 size: 14 residues. Trimming removed 2 bases at V and 7 bases at J, with 12 bases between. Germline V gives CDR1 SNHLY, CDR2 FYNNEI. CDR3 DNA: TGTGCCAGCAGTGAATGGGGGGCCGGGCAGCCCCAGCATTTT. Encoded protein: CASSEWGAGQPQHF.